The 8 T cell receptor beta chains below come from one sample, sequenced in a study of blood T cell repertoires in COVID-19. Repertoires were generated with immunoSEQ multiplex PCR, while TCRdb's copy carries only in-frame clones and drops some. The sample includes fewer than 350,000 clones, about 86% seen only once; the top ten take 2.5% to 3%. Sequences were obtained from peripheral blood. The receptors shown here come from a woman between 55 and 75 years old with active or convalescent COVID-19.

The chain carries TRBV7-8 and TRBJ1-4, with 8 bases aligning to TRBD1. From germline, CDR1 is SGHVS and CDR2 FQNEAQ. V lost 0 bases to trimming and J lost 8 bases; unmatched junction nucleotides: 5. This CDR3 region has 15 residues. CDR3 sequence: CASSLAQGAWEKLFF. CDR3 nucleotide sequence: TGTGCCAGCAGCTTAGCGCAGGGGGCTTGGGAAAAACTGTTTTTT.

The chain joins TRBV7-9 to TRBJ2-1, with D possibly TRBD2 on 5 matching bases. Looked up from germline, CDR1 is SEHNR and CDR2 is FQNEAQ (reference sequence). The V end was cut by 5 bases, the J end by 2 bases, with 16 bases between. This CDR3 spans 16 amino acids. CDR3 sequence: CASSPPELGPYNEQFF. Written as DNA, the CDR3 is TGTGCCAGCAGCCCACCTGAACTAGGTCCCTACAATGAGCAGTTCTTC. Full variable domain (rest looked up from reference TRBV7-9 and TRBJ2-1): DTGVSQNPRHKITKRGQNVTFRCDPISEHNRLYWYRQTLGQGPEFLTYFQNEAQLEKSRLLSDRFSAERPKGSFSTLEIQRTEQGDSAMYLCASSPPELGPYNEQFFGPGTRLTVL.

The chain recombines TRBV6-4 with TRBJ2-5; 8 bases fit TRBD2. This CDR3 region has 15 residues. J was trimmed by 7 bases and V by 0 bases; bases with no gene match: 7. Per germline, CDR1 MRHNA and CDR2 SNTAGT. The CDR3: CASSDSERGPSTQYF. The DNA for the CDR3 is TGTGCCAGCAGTGACTCGGAGCGGGGGCCCTCGACCCAGTACTTC.

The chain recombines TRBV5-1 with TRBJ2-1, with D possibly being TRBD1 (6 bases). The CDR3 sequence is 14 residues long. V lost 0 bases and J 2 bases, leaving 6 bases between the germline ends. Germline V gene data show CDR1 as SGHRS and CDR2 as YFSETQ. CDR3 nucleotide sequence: TGCGCCAGCAGCTTGGGACAGGCCTACAATGAGCAGTTCTTC. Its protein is CASSLGQAYNEQFF.

The CDR3 DNA reads TGCGCCAGCAGCTGGACAGGGCCGGTCTACAATGAGCAGTTCTTC. Amino acids: CASSWTGPVYNEQFF. The chain recombines TRBV5-1 with TRBJ2-1, with TRBD1 identical over 8 bases. J was trimmed by 3 bases and V by 3 bases; bases with no gene match: 5. The CDR3 sequence is 15 residues long. Per the germline V gene, CDR1 is SGHRS and CDR2 is YFSETQ.

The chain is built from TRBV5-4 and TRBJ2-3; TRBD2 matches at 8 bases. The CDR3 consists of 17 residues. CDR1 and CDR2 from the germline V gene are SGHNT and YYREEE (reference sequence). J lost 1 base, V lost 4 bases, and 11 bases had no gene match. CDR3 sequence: CASSPRAGRGGTDTQYF. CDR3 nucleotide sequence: TGTGCCAGCAGCCCCCGTGCGGGGCGGGGGGGCACAGATACGCAGTATTTT.

Here the CDR3 reads CASTVVRTGRDGYTF. Written as DNA, the CDR3 is TGTGCCAGCACGGTAGTCAGGACAGGGAGGGATGGCTACACCTTC. This sequence joins TRBV2 and TRBJ1-2; TRBD1 matches 8 bases. Per the germline V gene, CDR1 is SNHLY and CDR2 is FYNNEI. The V segment lost 7 bases and the J segment 6 bases; nucleotides outside the gene matches: 13. The CDR3 has 15 residues.

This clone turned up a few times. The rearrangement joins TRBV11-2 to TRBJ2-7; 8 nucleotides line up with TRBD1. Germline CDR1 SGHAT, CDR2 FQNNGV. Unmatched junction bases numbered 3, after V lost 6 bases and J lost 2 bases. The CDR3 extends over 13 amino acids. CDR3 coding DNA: TGTGCCAGCAGTGAGGACAGGGCCTACGAGCAGTACTTC. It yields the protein CASSEDRAYEQYF.